The 25 T cell receptor beta chains below were found in one sample sequenced in a study of CD8 T cells in ankylosing spondylitis. General study results and limits: In ankylosing spondylitis blood, a motif of several highly homologous TCR beta variants appeared characteristic.

Via MiXCR, TCRdb re-called the 5' RACE reads, giving one row per CDR3 protein. The table shows roughly 490,000 distinct CDR3 sequences, with 5.3% occurring only once. The antigens for these receptors are not known. The sequencing sample was made of blood, either unsorted or a sorted T cell fraction (not recorded which). The receptors shown here come from a male donor with ankylosing spondylitis.

This clonotype has at least ten counts. J is TRBJ2-7 and V is TRBV6-5, with 7 bases matching TRBD1. Germline V gene data show CDR1 as MNHEY and CDR2 as SVGAGI. This CDR3 spans 14 amino acids. Losses at the gene ends were 2 bases for V and 1 base for J; bases not matched to a gene: 2. In DNA, the CDR3 is TGTGCCAGCAGTTACGAGACAGGGTCCTACGAGCAGTACTTC. This encodes CASSYETGSYEQYF.

V and J are TRBV27 and TRBJ2-5; 9 positions agree with TRBD2. The CDR3 runs 15 residues. Germline lookup yields CDR1 MNHEY and CDR2 SMNVEV (reference sequence). V lost 5 bases and J lost 4; bases outside the gene matches: 8. The chain's CDR3 is CASSPVRGRAETQYF. Here the CDR3 DNA reads TGTGCCAGCAGTCCCGTCCGCGGGAGGGCAGAGACCCAGTACTTC.

At least ten counts were recorded for this clonotype. V is TRBV9 and J is TRBJ2-1; 9 nucleotides agree with TRBD2. Trimming removed 0 bases from V and 3 bases from J; junction bases left unmatched: 7. There are 17 residues in the CDR3. CDR1 and CDR2 (germline): SGDLS, YYNGEE. The CDR3 nucleotides are TGTGCCAGCAGCGTAGTTCCGGATAGCGGGGGCTACAATGAGCAGTTCTTC. Protein sequence: CASSVVPDSGGYNEQFF.

The table lists this clonotype with a few counts. The gene calls are TRBV11-3 and TRBJ2-5, with no clear D. The CDR3 has 13 amino acids. V was cut by 4 bases and J by 5 bases, with 11 bases left in between. Germline V gives CDR1 SGHNT, CDR2 YENEEA. This CDR3 is CASSSIFSETQYF. In nucleotides, the CDR3 is TGTGCCAGCAGCTCCATTTTCTCGGAGACCCAGTACTTC.

This clonotype occurred once. A much larger clone lies a single base off, so this may be a read error. V and J are TRBV28 and TRBJ1-6, with 10 bases aligning to TRBD1. The germline V gene has CDR1 MDHEN and CDR2 SYDVKM. The CDR3 consists of 18 residues. Here the CDR3 reads CTSSYSGQGSSGYSPLHF. The CDR3 DNA is TGTACCAGCAGCTATTCGGGACAGGGGTCCTCAGGGTATTCACCCCTCCACTTT.

This clonotype was counted ten times or more. V gene TRBV20-1 combines with J gene TRBJ2-7; 7 bases are a match to TRBD2. V lost 6 bases and J lost 2; bases outside the gene matches: 7. The length of the CDR3 is 13 residues. Germline CDR1 reads DFQATT; CDR2 reads SNEGSKA (reference sequence). In DNA form, the CDR3 reads TGCAGTGCCACGGGGGGATCACCCTACGAGCAGTACTTC. It translates to CSATGGSPYEQYF.

The table lists this clonotype with many counts. The chain carries TRBV20-1 and TRBJ1-5; TRBD1 might be the D (5 bases). The germline V gene encodes CDR1 DFQATT and CDR2 SNEGSKA (reference sequence). This CDR3 contains 14 residues. The V end lost 7 bases, the J end lost 6 bases, and 19 bases lay between the germline ends. The chain's CDR3 is CSVDSINWGQPQHF. CDR3 bases: TGCAGTGTTGACAGTATCAATTGGGGTCAGCCCCAGCATTTT.

This clonotype was observed a handful of times. This chain links TRBV29-1 with TRBJ2-5, with D possibly matching TRBD2 (7 bases). Germline-derived CDR1 and CDR2 are SQVTM and ANQGSEA. The CDR3 has 12 residues. The germline V and J ends were trimmed by 8 bases and 5 bases, with 15 bases remaining between them. The CDR3 here is CSLGGGEETQYF. CDR3 coding DNA: TGCAGCCTAGGGGGAGGGGAGGAGACCCAGTACTTC.

Ten or more counts support this clonotype. The chain combines TRBV5-1 with TRBJ2-3; D remains ambiguous. V was shortened by 0 bases and J by 1 base, with 9 bases between the two germline ends. Germline CDR1 SGHRS, CDR2 YFSETQ. CDR3 length equals 15 residues. CDR3 region: CASSLALQGTDTQYF. The DNA for the CDR3 is TGCGCCAGCAGCTTGGCCCTGCAAGGCACAGATACGCAGTATTTT.

There are a few counts of this clonotype. The chain uses TRBV5-1 and TRBJ2-1; D call uncertain. The length of the CDR3 is 13 residues. Trimming removed 3 bases at V and 10 bases at J, with 14 bases between. From germline, CDR1 is SGHRS and CDR2 YFSETQ. CDR3 in DNA: TGCGCCAGCAGCTCCCTAGTAGGTCAAGAGCAGTTCTTC. This encodes CASSSLVGQEQFF.

The chain recombines TRBV6-4 with TRBJ2-6; D perhaps matches TRBD2 (5 bases). CDR1 and CDR2 from the germline V gene are MRHNA and SNTAGT. V was pared by 6 bases and J by 1 base, with 13 bases between. This CDR3 comprises 16 residues. The CDR3 spells CASSVPGWSGANVLTF. The CDR3 DNA follows: TGTGCCAGCAGCGTACCGGGATGGTCTGGGGCCAACGTCCTGACTTTC.

In this sample, this clonotype turned up many times. CDR3 amino acids: CASSKNPGQVNSPLHF. CDR3 coding DNA: TGTGCCAGCAGTAAAAACCCGGGACAGGTGAATTCACCCCTCCACTTT. The V and J genes are TRBV6-1 and TRBJ1-6; TRBD1 agrees at 8 bases. Germline trimming cut 5 bases from V and 7 bases from J; bases unmatched to any gene: 10. Germline V gene sequence: CDR1 MNHNS, CDR2 SASEGT. This CDR3 is 16 amino acids long.

This clonotype has ten or more counts. This rearrangement joins TRBV20-1 to TRBJ2-7; no clear D gene. This CDR3 has 14 amino acids. CDR1 is DFQATT and CDR2 is SNEGSKA in the germline V gene (reference sequence). Trimming removed 0 bases at V and 2 bases at J, with 11 bases between. The CDR3, as DNA: TGCAGTGCTAGAGATCGGAAGGCCCCCTACGAGCAGTACTTC. Amino acids: CSARDRKAPYEQYF.

This clonotype was detected ten times or more. The chain is built from TRBV7-2 and TRBJ2-1; maybe TRBD2 (6 bases). The V end lost 3 bases, the J end lost 2 bases, and 14 bases lay between the germline ends. CDR3 length equals 16 residues. Germline CDR1 reads SGHTA; CDR2 reads FQGNSA. For the CDR3, the DNA is TGTGCCAGCAGCTTGCTAGCCGGGAGCACCTACAATGAGCAGTTCTTC. Residues: CASSLLAGSTYNEQFF.

Many counts were recorded for this clonotype. The V call is TRBV12-3 or TRBV12-4, the J call TRBJ2-2; the D gene could be TRBD1 or TRBD2 (7 bases each). The CDR3 loop spans 15 amino acids. Trimming cost V 6 bases and J 5 bases, with 16 bases left between them. CDR3 region: CASRPQGGITGELFF. CDR3 DNA: TGTGCCAGCAGACCGCAGGGGGGGATAACCGGGGAGCTGTTTTTT.

This clonotype was observed many times. This chain joins TRBV4-3 and TRBJ2-2, with D possibly matching TRBD1 (6 bases). From germline, CDR1 is LGHNA and CDR2 YSLEER. V was shortened by 0 bases and J by 5 bases, with 10 bases between the two germline ends. This CDR3 is 15 amino acids long. In nucleotides, the CDR3 is TGCGCCAGCAGCCAAGAATGGGGGCAGACCGGGGAGCTGTTTTTT. Translating it yields CASSQEWGQTGELFF.

This clonotype showed up many times. The chain links TRBV6-1 to TRBJ1-1; the D gene is possibly TRBD1 (6 bases). CDR1 is MNHNS and CDR2 is SASEGT in the germline V gene. The CDR3 runs to 16 residues. V lost 2 bases and J 1 base, leaving 14 bases between the germline ends. CDR3 DNA sequence: TGTGCCAGCAGTGAAACCCAGGGGTTGCCGAACACTGAAGCTTTCTTT. This translates into CASSETQGLPNTEAFF.

This clonotype was recorded many times. The CDR3 loop reads CATRPSSYNSPLHF. CDR3 bases: TGTGCCACCAGGCCGAGCTCCTATAATTCACCCCTCCACTTT. The J gene is TRBJ1-6, the V gene TRBV28; D uncertain. Deletions cut 10 bases from V and 0 bases from J, with 10 bases between. CDR3 length: 14 amino acids. Germline CDR1 and CDR2: MDHEN and SYDVKM. The full variable domain, in which reference TRBV28 and TRBJ1-6 provide the parts outside the CDR3, is DVKVTQSSRYLVKRTGEKVFLECVQDMDHENMFWYRQDPGLGLRLIYFSYDVKMKEKGDIPEGYSVSREKKERFSLILESASTNQTSMYLCATRPSSYNSPLHFGNGTRLTVT.

This clonotype came up many times. The CDR3 here is CSAKSSGIITDTQYF. The CDR3 region has the DNA TGCAGTGCTAAATCTAGCGGGATTATCACAGATACGCAGTATTTT. The chain joins TRBV20-1 to TRBJ2-3, with 9 bases aligning to TRBD2. V was clipped by 4 bases and J by 2 bases; unmatched bases: 7. The CDR3 extends over 15 amino acids. Germline V CDR1 and CDR2: DFQATT, SNEGSKA (reference sequence).

There are a few counts of this clonotype. CDR3 region: CASSSRDRGVGEQFF. CDR3 DNA sequence: TGTGCCAGCAGCTCCCGGGACAGGGGGGTCGGTGAGCAGTTCTTC. V usage is TRBV7-3 and J usage is TRBJ2-1, with 11 nucleotides matching TRBD1. V lost 4 bases to trimming and J lost 9 bases; unmatched junction nucleotides: 8. Germline V gene data show CDR1 as SGHTA and CDR2 as FQGTGA. The CDR3 consists of 15 residues.

Written as DNA, the CDR3 is TGTGCCAGCAGCCCGAAAGGCAGCGGGGGCACAGGGGAGCTGTTTTTT. Protein product: CASSPKGSGGTGELFF. The V gene is TRBV7-9, the J gene TRBJ2-2, with 8 bases fitting TRBD2. The CDR3 is made up of 16 amino acids. Germline CDR1 and CDR2: SEHNR and FQNEAQ (reference sequence). The V segment lost 5 bases and the J segment 8 bases; nucleotides outside the gene matches: 13. Full variable domain (rest looked up from reference TRBV7-9 and TRBJ2-2): DTGVSQNPRHKITKRGQNVTFRCDPISEHNRLYWYRQTLGQGPEFLTYFQNEAQLEKSRLLSDRFSAERPKGSFSTLEIQRTEQGDSAMYLCASSPKGSGGTGELFFGEGSRLTVL.

This clonotype has ten or more counts. The CDR3 DNA sequence: TGTGCCAGCAGTTTTCTTCCAGGCTACTCACCCCTCCACTTT. It yields the protein CASSFLPGYSPLHF. This chain links TRBV12-3 or TRBV12-4 with TRBJ1-6; no firm D call. V dropped 3 bases and J dropped 10 bases, with 13 bases sitting between them. CDR3 length equals 14 residues.

This clonotype was counted ten times or more. The gene calls are TRBV6-2 or TRBV6-3 and TRBJ1-1; D is uncertain. Trimming pared 6 bases from V and 10 bases from J, leaving 12 bases between. Germline values: CDR1 MNHEY, CDR2 SVGEGT. This CDR3 contains 11 residues. This CDR3 reads CASRSWVGAFF. CDR3 sequence (DNA): TGTGCCAGCAGATCGTGGGTTGGAGCTTTCTTT.

This clonotype was counted at least ten times. V gene TRBV7-2 combines with J gene TRBJ2-3; either TRBD1 or TRBD2 may fit D (6 bases each). The V and J ends lost 5 bases and 2 bases respectively, with 11 bases between them. This CDR3 has 14 amino acids. From germline, CDR1 is SGHTA and CDR2 FQGNSA. In nucleotides, the CDR3 is TGTGCCAGCAGCAAGGAGGGGGTCACAGATACGCAGTATTTT. Translated, it gives CASSKEGVTDTQYF.

This clonotype was observed at least ten times. The rearrangement links TRBV20-1 to TRBJ2-7, with 7 bases lining up with TRBD1. Germline V gene lookup returns CDR1 DFQATT and CDR2 SNEGSKA (reference sequence). With V trimmed by 5 bases and J by 3 bases, 10 bases remained unmatched. CDR3 size: 14 residues. CDR3 DNA sequence: TGCAGTGCTTTTGAAGGGACAGCGTTCTACGAGCAGTACTTC. It specifies CSAFEGTAFYEQYF.